This T cell receptor (beta chain) stems from a study of cytomegalovirus exposure and HLA in healthy donors. CDR1 and CDR2 (germline): SGHRS, YFSETQ. V was pared by 4 bases and J by 3 bases, with 6 bases of the junction left unmatched. This CDR3 contains 14 residues. The PCR made use of 60 Vbeta and 13 Jbeta primers. The repertoire was sequenced with immunoSEQ multiplex PCR; TCRdb's copy has only in-frame clones and lacks some. The sample has approximately 100,000 clones; 55% to 65% are singletons. This clone was detected a few times. This receptor was obtained from a man aged 30 to 39 in good health and CMV-seropositive. The gene calls are TRBV5-1 and TRBJ2-7; 8 nucleotides agree with TRBD1. The sequencing sample was made of PBMCs. The CDR3 protein is CASSPTGVHYEQYF. As DNA, the CDR3 is TGCGCCAGCAGCCCGACAGGGGTTCACTACGAGCAGTACTTC.